This T cell receptor beta chain was observed in a study of T-cell memory formation after mild COVID-19. Background on the study: TCR clusters showed largely donor specificity.

This clonotype was observed a handful of times. Its target is not known. General study points: Certain responding clones were present in pre-infection memory, suggesting participation of cross-reactive memory. CD8+ contracting clones occupied EMRA, while CD4+ ones occupied mainly CM and EM.

UMIs and sample barcodes were carried by the TCR alpha and TCR beta cDNA libraries that 5'RACE produced using constant-segment primers. In TCRdb, the 5' RACE reads were re-called with MiXCR into one record per CDR3 protein. The table lists around 510,000 distinct CDR3 sequences, roughly 22% of them singletons. The CDR3 runs to 12 residues. Trimming left V 7 bases short and J 4 bases short, with 13 bases between. From germline, CDR1 is SQVTM and CDR2 ANQGSEA. This clonotype was sampled from an adult woman who had mild COVID-19 (a few samples of this study predate the infection). Cell type and time point are not known. Sequenced input: PBMCs or a T cell subset sorted from them (not recorded which). The chain carries TRBV29-1 and TRBJ1-2; unclear D gene. The CDR3 protein is CSEWTDLYGYTF. The CDR3 coding sequence is TGCAGCGAATGGACGGATCTCTATGGCTACACCTTC. The full variable domain, rest sourced from reference TRBV29-1 and TRBJ1-2, is SAVISQKPSRDICQRGTSLTIQCQVDSQVTMMFWYRQQPGQSLTLIATANQGSEATYESGFVIDKFPISRPNLTFSTLTVSNMSPEDSSIYLCSEWTDLYGYTFGSGTRLTVV.